Described below is a single TCR beta chain sequence and its context. Antigen specificity is unknown. It was with 60 Vbeta and 13 Jbeta primers that the PCR ran. Assay: immunoSEQ multiplex PCR; the TCRdb copy retains only in-frame clones and omits some. The sample records under 150,000 clones, 75% to 85% being singletons. The data were taken from a study of cytomegalovirus exposure and HLA in healthy donors. Germline V gene data show CDR1 as SGHDT and CDR2 as YYEEEE. Trimming took off 0 bases at V and 2 bases at J, with 6 bases between the two ends. The CDR3 spans 13 residues. Study-wide results and caveats: Later analysis indicated greater clonal expansion among HLA-associated TCR beta chains than among equally common other chains. Roughly even sequencing depth across donors was the assumption behind the presence/absence analyses. It was reported in a later analysis that an Asian-associated ancestry cluster showed fewer N-insertions than the roughly 710-donor mean. In a later analysis, TCR beta V- and J-gene trimming was associated with a missense DCLRE1C variant.

Material for sequencing was PBMCs. The chain carries TRBV5-6 and TRBJ2-7; D remains unclear. This receptor was taken from a female donor in good health and CMV-seronegative. CDR3 sequence reads: CASSLAYAYEQYF. In nucleotides, the CDR3 is TGTGCCAGCAGCTTGGCCTACGCCTACGAGCAGTACTTC.